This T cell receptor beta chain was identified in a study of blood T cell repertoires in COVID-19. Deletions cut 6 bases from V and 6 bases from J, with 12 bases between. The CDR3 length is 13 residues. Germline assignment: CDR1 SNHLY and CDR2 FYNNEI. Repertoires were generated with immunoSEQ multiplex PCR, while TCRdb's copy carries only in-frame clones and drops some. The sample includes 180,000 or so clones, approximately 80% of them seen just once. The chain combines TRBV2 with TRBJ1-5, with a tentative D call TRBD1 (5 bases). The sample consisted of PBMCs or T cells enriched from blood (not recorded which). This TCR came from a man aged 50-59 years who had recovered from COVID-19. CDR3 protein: CASRPREVQPQHF. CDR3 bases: TGTGCCAGCAGGCCCAGGGAGGTTCAGCCCCAGCATTTT.